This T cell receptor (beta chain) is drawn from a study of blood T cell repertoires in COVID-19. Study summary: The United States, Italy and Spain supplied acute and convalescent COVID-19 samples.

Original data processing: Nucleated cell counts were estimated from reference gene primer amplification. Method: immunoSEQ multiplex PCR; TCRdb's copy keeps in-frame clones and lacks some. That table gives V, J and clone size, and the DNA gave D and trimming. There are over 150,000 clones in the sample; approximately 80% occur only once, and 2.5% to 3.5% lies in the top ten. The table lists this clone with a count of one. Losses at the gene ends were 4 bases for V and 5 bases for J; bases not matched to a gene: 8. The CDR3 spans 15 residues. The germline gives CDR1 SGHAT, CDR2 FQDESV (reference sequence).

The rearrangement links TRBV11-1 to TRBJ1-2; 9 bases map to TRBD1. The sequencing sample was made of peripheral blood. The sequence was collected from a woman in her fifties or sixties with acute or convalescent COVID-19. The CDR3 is CASSSMDRGLYGYTF. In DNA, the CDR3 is TGTGCCAGCAGCTCTATGGACAGGGGTCTGTATGGCTACACCTTC.